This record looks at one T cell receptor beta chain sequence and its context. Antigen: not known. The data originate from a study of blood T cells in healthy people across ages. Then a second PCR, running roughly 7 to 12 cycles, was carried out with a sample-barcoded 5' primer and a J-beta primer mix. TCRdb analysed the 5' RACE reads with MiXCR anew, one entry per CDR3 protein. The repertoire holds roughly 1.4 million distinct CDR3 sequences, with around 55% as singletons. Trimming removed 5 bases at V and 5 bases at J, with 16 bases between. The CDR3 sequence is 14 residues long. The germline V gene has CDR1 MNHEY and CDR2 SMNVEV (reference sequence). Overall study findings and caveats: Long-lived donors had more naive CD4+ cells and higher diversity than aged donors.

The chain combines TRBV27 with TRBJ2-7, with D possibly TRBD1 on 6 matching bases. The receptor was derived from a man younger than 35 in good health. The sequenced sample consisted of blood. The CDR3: CASSPQYRAHEQYF. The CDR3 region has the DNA TGTGCCAGCAGTCCCCAGTACAGGGCCCACGAGCAGTACTTC.